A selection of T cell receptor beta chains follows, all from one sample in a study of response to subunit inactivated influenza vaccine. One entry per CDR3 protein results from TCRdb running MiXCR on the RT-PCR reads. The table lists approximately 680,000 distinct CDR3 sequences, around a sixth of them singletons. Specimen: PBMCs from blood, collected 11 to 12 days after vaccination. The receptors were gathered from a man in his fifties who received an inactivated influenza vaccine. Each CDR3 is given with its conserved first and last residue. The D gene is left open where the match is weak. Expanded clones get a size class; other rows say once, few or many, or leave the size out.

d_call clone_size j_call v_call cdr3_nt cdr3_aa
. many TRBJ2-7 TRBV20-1 TGCAGTGCTAGTAGACTCACGTCGGTGGGCGAGCAGTACTTC CSASRLTSVGEQYF
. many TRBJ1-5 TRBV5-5 TGTGCCAGCAGCTCCGGACCAGCCAATCAGCCCCAGCATTTT CASSSGPANQPQHF
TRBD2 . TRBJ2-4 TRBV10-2 TGCGCCAGCAGTGTACTGGCGGGGGGGGCTGGTGCCAAAAACATTCAGTACTTC CASSVLAGGAGAKNIQYF
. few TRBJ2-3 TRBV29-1 TGCAGCGTTATAAGTAGCACAGATACGCAGTATTTT CSVISSTDTQYF
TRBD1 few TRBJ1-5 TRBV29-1 TGCAGCGTTGAAGAGGGACAGGGTGGCCAGCCCCAGCATTTT CSVEEGQGGQPQHF
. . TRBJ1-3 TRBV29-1 TGCAGCGTTGGTGCCACAGCTGGAAACACCATATATTTT CSVGATAGNTIYF
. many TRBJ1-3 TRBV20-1 TGCAGTGCTAGATCGGGGGGCAACACCATATATTTT CSARSGGNTIYF
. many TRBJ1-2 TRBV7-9 TGTGCCAGCAGCTCGACTGAGAACTATGGCTACACCTTC CASSSTENYGYTF
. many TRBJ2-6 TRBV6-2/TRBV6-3 TGTGCCAGCAGTTACTACCCCCCAGGGTGGCTAGTCTCTGGGGCCAACGTCCTGACTTTC CASSYYPPGWLVSGANVLTF
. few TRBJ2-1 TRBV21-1 TGTGCCAGCAGCCCGGAGGACCTCTTAAGCTACAATGAGCAGTTCTTC CASSPEDLLSYNEQFF
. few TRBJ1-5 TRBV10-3 TGTGCCATCAGTGAGTCGTTGGGAGGTAACCAGCCCCAGCATTTT CAISESLGGNQPQHF
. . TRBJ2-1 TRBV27 TGTGCCAGCAGTTTAAATCGACTAGTCAATGAGCAGTTCTTC CASSLNRLVNEQFF
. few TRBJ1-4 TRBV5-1 TGCGCCAGCAGATTGACCTCTAATGAAAAACTGTTTTTT CASRLTSNEKLFF
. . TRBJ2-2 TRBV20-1 TGCAGTGCTAGAGATCGGATCGTTAGTTACACCGGGGAGCTGTTTTTT CSARDRIVSYTGELFF
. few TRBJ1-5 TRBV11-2 TGTGCCAGCAGCAATTGGCCCAATCAGCCCCAGCATTTT CASSNWPNQPQHF